This T cell receptor beta chain was captured by sequencing in a study of early stage breast cancer tumors. A word on this clone: No antigen is known for it.

Germline V gene sequence: CDR1 SNHLY, CDR2 FYNNEI. V dropped 6 bases and J dropped 6 bases, with 9 bases sitting between them. This CDR3 comprises 12 residues. Study conclusions and caveats: Compared with adjacent normal breast tissue, tumors showed 2 to 2.5-fold greater T cell density and higher clonality. Tumor and normal breast were distinguished via blood comparison in about 90% of the 16 patients. Enriched TCRB sequences shared across patients were mostly commonly generated sequences.

Clones were sequenced by immunoSEQ multiplex PCR, and TCRdb holds only the in-frame ones, with some missing. The top ten clones hold 3.5% of a sample with 60,000 to 80,000 clones, around 80% of them seen once. Sequencing was performed on blood. The chain carries TRBV2 and TRBJ2-1; TRBD1 is a possible D gene (5 bases). This clonotype originated in a person aged 55 to 75 with breast cancer. CDR3 DNA: TGTGCCAGCAGACCGGACACCAATGAGCAGTTCTTC. Its translation: CASRPDTNEQFF.